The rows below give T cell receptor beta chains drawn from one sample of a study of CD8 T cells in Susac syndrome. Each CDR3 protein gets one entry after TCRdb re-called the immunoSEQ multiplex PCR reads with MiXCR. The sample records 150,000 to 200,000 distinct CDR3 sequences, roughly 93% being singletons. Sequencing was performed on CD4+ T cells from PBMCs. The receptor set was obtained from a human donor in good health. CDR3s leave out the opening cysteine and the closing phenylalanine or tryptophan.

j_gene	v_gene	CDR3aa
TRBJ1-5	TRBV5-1	ASSFGAEENQPQH
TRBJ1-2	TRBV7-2	ASSPGQPNYGYT
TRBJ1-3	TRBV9	ASSPSPVRGNTIY
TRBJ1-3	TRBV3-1	ASSPFGISNTIY
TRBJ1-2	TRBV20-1	SARPSWADYGYT
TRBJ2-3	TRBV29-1	SVGPGSTDTQY
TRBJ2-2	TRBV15	ATGRFAGELF
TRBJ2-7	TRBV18	ASSPLRGTGNYEQY
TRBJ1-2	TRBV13	ASSPPDRGPLGYGYT
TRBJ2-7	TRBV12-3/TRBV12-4	ASTFGTRYEQY
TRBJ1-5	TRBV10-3	AISERITFAQPQH
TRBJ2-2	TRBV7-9	ARSTAANTGELF
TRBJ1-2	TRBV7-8	ASSTTGGASYGYT
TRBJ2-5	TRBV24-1	ATSDVMEETQY
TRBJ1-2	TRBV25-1	ASSEMGMGANYGYT
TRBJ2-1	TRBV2	ARTPYNEQF
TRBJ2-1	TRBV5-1	ASSLWRLAGENEQF
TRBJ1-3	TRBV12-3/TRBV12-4	ASREQGKGNTIY
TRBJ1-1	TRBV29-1	SVVPQGRETEAF
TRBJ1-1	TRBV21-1	GGGSSNTEAF
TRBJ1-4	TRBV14	ASSQHSGTVEKLF
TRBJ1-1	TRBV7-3	ASTSRAPIGTEAF
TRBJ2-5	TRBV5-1	ASRLGTYQETQY
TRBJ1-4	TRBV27	ASSAQGNSEKLF
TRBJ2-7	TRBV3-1	ASSQGRGYGEQY
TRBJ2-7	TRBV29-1	SVVETLSTYEQY
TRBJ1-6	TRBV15	ATSRVWTAYNSPLH
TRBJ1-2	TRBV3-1	ASSHDRGRGYT
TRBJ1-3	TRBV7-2	ASSSPGFGNTIY